This section outlines one T cell receptor (beta chain) sequence together with its context. TCRdb re-called the 5' RACE reads and catalogs CDR3 proteins one per entry, DNA excluded. The repertoire table contains approximately 340,000 distinct CDR3 sequences. This sample is part of a study of monozygotic twins with inflammatory bowel disease. CDR1 LGHDT and CDR2 YNNKEL come from the germline V gene (reference sequence). This CDR3 is built from 14 residues. The V call is TRBV3-1, the J call TRBJ1-1; TCRdb names TRBD1, which stays unverified in the absence of DNA. Sequenced sample: blood. This clonotype was sampled from a human donor with ulcerative colitis or Crohn's disease, or a healthy co-twin of an affected twin (not recorded which). The CDR3 sequence: CASSLDRGVTEAFF. The entire variable domain, with the rest obtained from reference TRBV3-1 and TRBJ1-1, is as follows: DTAVSQTPKYLVTQMGNDKSIKCEQNLGHDTMYWYKQDSKKFLKIMFSYNNKELIINETVPNRFSPKSPDKAHLNLHINSLELGDSAVYFCASSLDRGVTEAFFGQGTRLTVV.